The clone carrying this T cell receptor (beta chain) was observed a handful of times. These data are taken from a study of cytotoxic CD8 clonotypes in ibrutinib-treated CLL. Extraction of around 1.9 micrograms of genomic DNA from cryopreserved PBMCs supplied material for TCR beta libraries. This CDR3 contains 19 residues. The trim removed 6 bases at V and 4 bases at J, leaving 17 bases unmatched. Germline V gives CDR1 LNHDA, CDR2 SQIVND (reference sequence). A 1 in 200,000 to 1 in 1 million T cell depth was the sequencing target. Assay used: immunoSEQ multiplex PCR; TCRdb lists only in-frame clones, some missing. The table lists over 130,000 clones, about 84% of them singletons, with 7.5% to 8% in the top ten.

Source: PBMCs, taken after 36 months of ibrutinib treatment. The genes are TRBV19 and TRBJ2-1; 11 nucleotides agree with TRBD2. This TCR was sampled from a human donor with chronic lymphocytic leukemia. The chain's CDR3 is CASSLLTSGRSKWYNEQFF. The DNA for the CDR3 is TGTGCCAGTAGCCTTCTTACTAGCGGGAGAAGTAAGTGGTACAATGAGCAGTTCTTC.